A selection of T cell receptor beta chains follows, all from one sample in a study of blood T cell repertoires in COVID-19. This table comes from immunoSEQ multiplex PCR, and its TCRdb copy is limited to in-frame clones, with some not included. The sample holds 43,000 or so clones, 87% seen once. Sequencing input: peripheral blood. The receptors were sampled from a man between 60 and 70 years old with active COVID-19. Both conserved end residues are part of each CDR3. The order of the fields is J gene, V gene, clone size, D gene, CDR3 protein, CDR3 DNA. The D gene is left open where the match is weak. Only some rows state a clone size, as once, few, many or a class for expanded clones.

TRBJ2-7 TRBV19 . TRBD1 CASSPGTGVFYEQYF TGTGCCAGTAGTCCGGGGACAGGAGTCTTCTACGAGCAGTACTTC
TRBJ2-3 TRBV7-3 medium-sized TRBD2 CASATSGFSTDTQYF TGTGCCAGCGCAACTAGCGGGTTCAGCACAGATACGCAGTATTTT
TRBJ1-5 TRBV10-3 . TRBD1 CAISDRGQDSQHF TGTGCCATCAGTGATCGGGGACAGGATTCTCAGCATTTT
TRBJ1-2 TRBV7-2 . . CASSEGIGGIGGYTF TGTGCCAGCAGCGAAGGGATAGGGGGTATCGGGGGCTACACCTTC
TRBJ1-6 TRBV7-8 . TRBD1 CASSLQGAPNSPLHF TGTGCCAGCAGCTTGCAGGGGGCGCCGAATTCACCCCTCCACTTT
TRBJ2-5 TRBV7-2 . TRBD2 CASSLSGGGVQETQYF TGTGCCAGCAGCTTATCCGGCGGGGGGGTCCAAGAGACCCAGTACTTC
TRBJ1-5 TRBV12-3/TRBV12-4 . TRBD1 CASRATGAQPQHF TGTGCCAGCAGGGCTACAGGGGCGCAGCCCCAGCATTTT
TRBJ1-1 TRBV6-4 . . CASSPSPGNTEAFF TGTGCCAGCAGTCCTTCCCCGGGGAACACTGAAGCTTTCTTT
TRBJ2-5 TRBV11-3 once TRBD1 CASSDHRGETQYF TGTGCCAGCAGCGACCACAGGGGGGAGACCCAGTACTTC
TRBJ1-5 TRBV5-1 . . CASSPDRPNQPQHF TGCGCCAGCAGCCCCGACAGACCGAATCAGCCCCAGCATTTT
TRBJ2-7 TRBV10-3 . TRBD2 CAISEQTSGIYEQYF TGTGCCATCAGTGAACAGACTAGCGGGATCTACGAGCAGTACTTC
TRBJ2-3 TRBV19 once TRBD1 CASSQTGDSTDTQYF TGTGCCAGTAGTCAGACAGGGGACAGCACAGATACGCAGTATTTT
TRBJ1-5 TRBV19 large . CASSIQGWGQPQHF TGTGCCAGTAGTATCCAGGGCTGGGGTCAGCCCCAGCATTTT
TRBJ2-7 TRBV4-1 . TRBD2 CASSQGYSGRAYEQYF TGCGCCAGCAGCCAAGGTTATAGCGGGAGGGCCTACGAGCAGTACTTC
TRBJ2-3 TRBV9 . . CASSVAGGGSIDTQYF TGTGCCAGCAGCGTAGCAGGGGGCGGGAGTATTGATACGCAGTATTTT
TRBJ2-3 TRBV29-1 . TRBD2 CSVERLAGTDTQYF TGCAGCGTTGAGCGACTAGCGGGCACAGATACGCAGTATTTT
TRBJ2-7 TRBV6-5 . . CASSSPGGTYEQYF TGTGCCAGCAGCTCCCCCGGCGGAACCTACGAGCAGTACTTC
TRBJ1-2 TRBV7-8 . TRBD1 CASSLEIGTGGGYTF TGTGCCAGCAGCTTAGAGATCGGGACAGGGGGCGGCTACACCTTC
TRBJ1-5 TRBV12-3/TRBV12-4 . . CASSSPYQPQHF TGTGCCAGCAGTTCCCCTTATCAGCCCCAGCATTTT
TRBJ1-2 TRBV3-1/TRBV3-2 . TRBD1 CASSQRQGGNYGYTF TGTGCCAGCAGCCAACGACAGGGGGGCAACTATGGCTACACCTTC
TRBJ2-2 TRBV19 . . CASGSDTHTGELFF TGTGCCAGTGGGTCCGACACTCACACCGGGGAGCTGTTTTTT
TRBJ1-3 TRBV11-1 once TRBD1 CASSLGQVEGNTIYF TGTGCCAGCAGCCTGGGACAGGTTGAAGGAAACACCATATATTTT
TRBJ2-3 TRBV5-6 . TRBD1 CASSRTGFTDTQYF TGTGCCAGCAGCCGGACAGGCTTCACAGATACGCAGTATTTT
TRBJ1-4 TRBV24-1 . TRBD1 CATSDHGDSATNEKLFF TGTGCCACCAGTGATCACGGGGACAGCGCAACTAATGAAAAACTGTTTTTT
TRBJ2-1 TRBV5-8 . TRBD1 CASSLGDRGYNEQFF TGTGCCAGCAGCTTGGGTGACAGGGGCTACAATGAGCAGTTCTTC
TRBJ2-5 TRBV5-1 . TRBD1 CASSQTHQTGVWETQYF TGCGCCAGCAGCCAGACTCACCAGACAGGGGTATGGGAGACCCAGTACTTC
TRBJ2-1 TRBV6-5 . TRBD2 CASRGASGRDNEQFF TGTGCCAGCAGGGGGGCTAGCGGGAGGGATAATGAGCAGTTCTTC
TRBJ1-5 TRBV29-1 . . CSVTQGISGQPQHF TGCAGCGTTACACAGGGTATATCGGGTCAGCCCCAGCATTTT
TRBJ2-3 TRBV10-1 . . CASKGEGLTDTQYF TGCGCCAGCAAGGGGGAGGGCCTCACAGATACGCAGTATTTT